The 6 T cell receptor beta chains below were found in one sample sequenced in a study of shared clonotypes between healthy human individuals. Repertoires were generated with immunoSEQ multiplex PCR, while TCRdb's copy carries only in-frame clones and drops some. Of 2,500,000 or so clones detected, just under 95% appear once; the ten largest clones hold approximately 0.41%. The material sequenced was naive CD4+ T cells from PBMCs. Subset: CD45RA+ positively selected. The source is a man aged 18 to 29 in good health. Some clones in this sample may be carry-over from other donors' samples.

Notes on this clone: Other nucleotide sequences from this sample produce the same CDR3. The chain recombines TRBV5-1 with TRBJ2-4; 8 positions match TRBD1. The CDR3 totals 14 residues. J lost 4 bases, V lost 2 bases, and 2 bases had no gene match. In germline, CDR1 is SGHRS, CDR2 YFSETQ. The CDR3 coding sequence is TGCGCCAGCAGCTTAGGGACAGGAAAAAACATTCAGTACTTC. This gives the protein CASSLGTGKNIQYF.

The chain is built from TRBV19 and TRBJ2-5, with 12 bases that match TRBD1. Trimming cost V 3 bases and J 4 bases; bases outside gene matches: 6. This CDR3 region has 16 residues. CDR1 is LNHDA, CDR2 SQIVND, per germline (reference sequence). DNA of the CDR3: TGTGCCAGTAGTATTCCGGGACAGGGGGCGGGAGAGACCCAGTACTTC. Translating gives CASSIPGQGAGETQYF.

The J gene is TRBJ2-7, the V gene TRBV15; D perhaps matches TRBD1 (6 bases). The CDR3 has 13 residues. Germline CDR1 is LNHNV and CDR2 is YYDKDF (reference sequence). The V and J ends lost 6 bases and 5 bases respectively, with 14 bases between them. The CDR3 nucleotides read TGTGCCACCAGGGTGACAGGTGTACACGAGCAGTACTTC. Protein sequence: CATRVTGVHEQYF.

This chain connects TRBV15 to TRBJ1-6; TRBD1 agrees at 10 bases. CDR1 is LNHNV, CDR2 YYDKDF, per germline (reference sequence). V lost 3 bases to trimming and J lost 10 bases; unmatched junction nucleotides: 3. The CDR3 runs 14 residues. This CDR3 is CATSSWTGGSPLHF. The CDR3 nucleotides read TGTGCCACCAGCAGTTGGACAGGGGGATCACCCCTCCACTTT.

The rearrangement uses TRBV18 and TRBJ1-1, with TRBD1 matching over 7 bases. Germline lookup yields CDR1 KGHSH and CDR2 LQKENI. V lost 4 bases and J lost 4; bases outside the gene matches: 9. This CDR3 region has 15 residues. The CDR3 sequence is CASSLGEGGSTEAFF. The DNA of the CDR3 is TGTGCCAGCTCACTCGGGGAAGGGGGCAGCACTGAAGCTTTCTTT.

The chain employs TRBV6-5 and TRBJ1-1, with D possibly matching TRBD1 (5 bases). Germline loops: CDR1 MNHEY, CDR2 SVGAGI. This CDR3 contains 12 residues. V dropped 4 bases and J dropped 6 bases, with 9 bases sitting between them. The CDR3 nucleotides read TGTGCCAGCAGTTTCCGGGGGTCTGAAGCTTTCTTT. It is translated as CASSFRGSEAFF.